The entry that follows covers one TCR beta chain sequence. The source of the sample is a study of blood T cell repertoires in COVID-19. Study-level information: PBMCs, B-cell-depleted T cells, or T cells provided the cDNA or gDNA that made up the material.

Per the original methods: For nucleated cells, counts were estimated from reference gene primer amplification. Repertoires were generated with immunoSEQ multiplex PCR, while TCRdb's copy carries only in-frame clones and drops some. The D gene and trimming were derived from the DNA, and the V and J assignments and clone size from that table. The table includes roughly 70,000 clones, around 67% detected once. The clonotype was recovered from a man aged 60 to 75 with acute or convalescent COVID-19. The sample comprised peripheral blood.

The CDR3, as DNA: TGTGCCAGCAGTTTTGAGGACAGGGAAGAGACCCAGTACTTC. Translated, it gives CASSFEDREETQYF. The chain has TRBV28 and TRBJ2-5; 8 nucleotides match TRBD1. The CDR3 spans 14 residues. Per the germline V gene, CDR1 is MDHEN and CDR2 is SYDVKM. V trimming: 3 bases; J trimming: 3 bases; junction bases outside the gene matches: 3. Supplemented by reference TRBV28 and TRBJ2-5, the full variable domain reads DVKVTQSSRYLVKRTGEKVFLECVQDMDHENMFWYRQDPGLGLRLIYFSYDVKMKEKGDIPEGYSVSREKKERFSLILESASTNQTSMYLCASSFEDREETQYFGPGTRLLVL.